This is a list of T cell receptor beta chains from one sample in a study of T cells in Graves' hyperthyroidism and ophthalmopathy. A single record per CDR3 protein comes from TCRdb applying MiXCR to the multiplex PCR reads. The sample has more than 300,000 distinct CDR3 sequences; approximately 18% are singletons. Sequencing used blood. The receptors come from a man younger than 35 with Graves' ophthalmopathy. The CDR3 runs from the conserved cysteine through the conserved F or W. Fields, in order: J gene, V gene, CDR3 protein.

TRBJ1-2	TRBV2	CASSGAYGYTF
TRBJ2-7	TRBV2	CASSEGTGGSYEQYF
TRBJ2-7	TRBV3-1	CASSQTGVGSYEQYF
TRBJ2-3	TRBV9	CASSGSLRDTQYF
TRBJ2-7	TRBV5-1	CASSLVTGHEQYF
TRBJ1-1	TRBV2	CASSAHRDRGLGDTEAFF
TRBJ1-1	TRBV13	CASSLVGGENTEAFF
TRBJ2-1	TRBV28	CASSSPAGTYNEQFF
TRBJ2-2	TRBV4-2	CASSPLAVNTGELFF
TRBJ2-7	TRBV28	CASHSGVTAYEQYF
TRBJ1-1	TRBV28	CASSLSHPLGTEAFF
TRBJ2-7	TRBV5-1	CASREAATTYEQYF